The source of this T cell receptor (beta chain) is a study of beta chain features in type 1 diabetes. TCRB transcripts that were expressed got sequenced, as all of the isolated RNA had been reverse transcribed. Assay: immunoSEQ multiplex PCR; the TCRdb copy retains only in-frame clones and omits some. The sample has roughly 150,000 clones; 10% are singletons. Study-level points and caveats: Insertions at VDJ junctions were less frequent in type 1 diabetes patients. These patients also deleted more nucleotides at the same junctions. In every one of the four CD4+ subsets, TCRB CDR3s were moderately but significantly shorter in Type 1 diabetes patients.

This CDR3 spans 17 amino acids. The J segment lost 6 bases and the V segment lost 5 bases, leaving 15 bases of the junction unmatched. CDR1 and CDR2 from the germline V gene are SGHTA and FQGNSA. This clone was counted a few times. The antigen is unknown. This sequence was found in a man younger than 40 with type 1 diabetes. This rearrangement joins TRBV7-2 to TRBJ2-2; TRBD2 agrees at 7 bases. Sequenced input: central memory CD4+ T cells from blood. The CDR3 DNA reads TGTGCCAGCAGCATCAAGTTCAGAGTCGCGGGAGCCGGGGAGCTGTTTTTT. This sequence encodes CASSIKFRVAGAGELFF.